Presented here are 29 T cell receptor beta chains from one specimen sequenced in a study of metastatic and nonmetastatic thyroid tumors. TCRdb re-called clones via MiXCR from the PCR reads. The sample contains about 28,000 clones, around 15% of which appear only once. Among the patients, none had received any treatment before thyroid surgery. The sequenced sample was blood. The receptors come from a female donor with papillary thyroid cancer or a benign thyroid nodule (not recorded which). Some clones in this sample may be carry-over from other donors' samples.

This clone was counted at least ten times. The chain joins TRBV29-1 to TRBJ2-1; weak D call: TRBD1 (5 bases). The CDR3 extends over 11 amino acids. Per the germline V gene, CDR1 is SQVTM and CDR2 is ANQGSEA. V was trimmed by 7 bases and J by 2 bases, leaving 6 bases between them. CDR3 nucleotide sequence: TGCAGCGCGACAGCCTACAATGAGCAGTTCTTC. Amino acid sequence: CSATAYNEQFF.

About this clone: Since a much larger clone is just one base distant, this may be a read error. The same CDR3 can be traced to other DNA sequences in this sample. CDR3 sequence reads: CASSPTVISGNTIYF. The DNA for the CDR3 is TGTGCCAGCTCACCAACAGTAATCTCTGGAAACACCATATATTTT. This chain uses TRBV18 with TRBJ1-3; D gene uncertain. The CDR3 is made up of 15 amino acids. The V gene lost 2 bases and the J gene lost 0 bases, with 8 bases spanning the gap. CDR1 and CDR2 from the germline V gene are KGHSH and LQKENI.

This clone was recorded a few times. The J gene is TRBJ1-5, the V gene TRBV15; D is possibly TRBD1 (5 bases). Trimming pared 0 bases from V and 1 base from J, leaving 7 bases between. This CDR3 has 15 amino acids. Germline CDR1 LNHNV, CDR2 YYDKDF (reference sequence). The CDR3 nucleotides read TGTGCCACCAGCAGAGAGGACATGAGCAATCAGCCCCAGCATTTT. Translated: CATSREDMSNQPQHF.

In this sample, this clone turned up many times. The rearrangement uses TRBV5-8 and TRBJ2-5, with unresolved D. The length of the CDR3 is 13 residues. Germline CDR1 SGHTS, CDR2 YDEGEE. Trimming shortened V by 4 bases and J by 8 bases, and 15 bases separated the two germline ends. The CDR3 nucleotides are TGTGCCAGCAGCCCCATTTCCGATGGAACCCAGTACTTC. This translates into CASSPISDGTQYF.

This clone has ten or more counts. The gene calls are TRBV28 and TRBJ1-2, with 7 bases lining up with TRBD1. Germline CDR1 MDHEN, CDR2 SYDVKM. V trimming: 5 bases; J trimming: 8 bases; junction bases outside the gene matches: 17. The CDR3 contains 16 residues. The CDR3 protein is CASSNGGGTANWGYTF. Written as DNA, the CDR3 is TGTGCCAGCAGTAATGGGGGGGGGACAGCTAACTGGGGCTACACCTTC.

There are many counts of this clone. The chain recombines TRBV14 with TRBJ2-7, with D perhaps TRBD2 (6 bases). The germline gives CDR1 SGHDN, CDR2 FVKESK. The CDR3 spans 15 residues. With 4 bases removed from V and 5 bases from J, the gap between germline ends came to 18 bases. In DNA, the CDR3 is TGTGCCAGCAGCCTATTGGACGGAGGGTTCCACGAGCAGTACTTC. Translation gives CASSLLDGGFHEQYF.

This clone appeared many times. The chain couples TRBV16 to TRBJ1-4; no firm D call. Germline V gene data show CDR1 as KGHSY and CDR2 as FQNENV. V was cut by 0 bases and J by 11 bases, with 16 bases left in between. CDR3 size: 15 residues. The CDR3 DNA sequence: TGTGCCAGCAGCCAATCGGTGGGTACTGAAATGAAACTGTTTTTT. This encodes CASSQSVGTEMKLFF.

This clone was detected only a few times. CDR3 protein: CATLAWGQETQYF. DNA for the CDR3: TGTGCCACGTTAGCGTGGGGACAAGAGACCCAGTACTTC. The chain uses TRBV3-1 and TRBJ2-5; the D gene is possibly TRBD2 (5 bases). The length of the CDR3 is 13 residues. Trimming stripped 10 bases from V and 2 bases from J, with 14 bases between. Per the germline V gene, CDR1 is LGHDT and CDR2 is YNNKEL (reference sequence).

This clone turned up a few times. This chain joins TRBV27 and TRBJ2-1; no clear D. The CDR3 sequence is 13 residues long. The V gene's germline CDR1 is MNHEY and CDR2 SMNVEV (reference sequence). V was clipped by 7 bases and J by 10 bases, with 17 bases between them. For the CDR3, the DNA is TGTGCCAGCAAGGAGTGGGAACTGGGGGAGCAGTTCTTC. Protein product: CASKEWELGEQFF.

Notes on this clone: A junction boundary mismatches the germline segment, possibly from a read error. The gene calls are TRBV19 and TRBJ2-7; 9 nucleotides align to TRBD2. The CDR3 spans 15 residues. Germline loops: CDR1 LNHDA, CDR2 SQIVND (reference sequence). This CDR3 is CVSSTLGGGVYEQYF. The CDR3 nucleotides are TGTGTCAGTAGTACCCTAGGCGGGGGGGTCTACGAGCAGTACTTC. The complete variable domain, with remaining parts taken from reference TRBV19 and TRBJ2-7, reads DGGITQSPKYLFRKEGQNVTLSCEQNLNHDAMYWYRQDPGQGLRLIYYSQIVNDFQKGDIAEGYSVSREKKESFPLTVTSAQKNPTAFYLCVSSTLGGGVYEQYFGPGTRLTVT.

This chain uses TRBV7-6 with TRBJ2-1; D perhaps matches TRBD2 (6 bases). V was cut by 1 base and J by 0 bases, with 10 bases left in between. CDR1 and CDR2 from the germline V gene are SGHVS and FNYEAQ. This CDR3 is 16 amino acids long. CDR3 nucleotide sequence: TGTGCCAGCAGCTTAGTTTGGGAGGCCTCCTACAATGAGCAGTTCTTC. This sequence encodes CASSLVWEASYNEQFF.

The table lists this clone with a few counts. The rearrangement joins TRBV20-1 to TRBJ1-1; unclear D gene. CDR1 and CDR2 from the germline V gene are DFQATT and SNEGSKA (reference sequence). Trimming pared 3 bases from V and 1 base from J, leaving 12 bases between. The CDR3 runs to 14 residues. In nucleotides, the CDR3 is TGCAGTGCTAGCGAGACACCTACGAACACTGAAGCTTTCTTT. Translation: CSASETPTNTEAFF.

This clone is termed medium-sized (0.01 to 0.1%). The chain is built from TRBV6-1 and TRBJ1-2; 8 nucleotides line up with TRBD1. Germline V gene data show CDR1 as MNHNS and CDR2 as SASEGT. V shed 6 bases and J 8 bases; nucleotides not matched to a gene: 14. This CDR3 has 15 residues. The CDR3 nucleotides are TGTGCCAGCAGGGAGGGGGGGACAGGACGTGTAGGCTACACCTTC. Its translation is CASREGGTGRVGYTF.

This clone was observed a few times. CDR3 sequence: CASSLLGQGAHTQYF. The CDR3 DNA follows: TGTGCCAGCAGCTTGCTTGGCCAGGGGGCACATACGCAGTATTTT. V is TRBV5-6 and J is TRBJ2-3, with TRBD1 matching 8 bases. After removal of 1 base from V and 7 bases from J, the junction contained 8 bases not matched to a gene. The CDR3 has 15 amino acids. CDR1 is SGHDT and CDR2 is YYEEEE in the germline V gene.

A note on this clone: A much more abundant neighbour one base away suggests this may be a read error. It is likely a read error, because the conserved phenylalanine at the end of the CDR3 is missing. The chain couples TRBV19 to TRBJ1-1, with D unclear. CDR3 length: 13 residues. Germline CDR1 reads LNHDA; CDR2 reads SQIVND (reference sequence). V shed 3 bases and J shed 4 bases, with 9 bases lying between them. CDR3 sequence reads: CASSMSGGTEAFS. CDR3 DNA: TGTGCCAGTAGTATGTCGGGCGGCACTGAAGCTTTCTCT.

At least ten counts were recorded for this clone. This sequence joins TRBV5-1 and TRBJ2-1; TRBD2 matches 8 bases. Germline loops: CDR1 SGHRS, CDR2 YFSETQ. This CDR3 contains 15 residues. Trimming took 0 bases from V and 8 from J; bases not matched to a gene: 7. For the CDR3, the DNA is TGCGCCAGCAGCTTGGGACGGGGGGGCAAATATGAGCAGTTCTTC. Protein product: CASSLGRGGKYEQFF.

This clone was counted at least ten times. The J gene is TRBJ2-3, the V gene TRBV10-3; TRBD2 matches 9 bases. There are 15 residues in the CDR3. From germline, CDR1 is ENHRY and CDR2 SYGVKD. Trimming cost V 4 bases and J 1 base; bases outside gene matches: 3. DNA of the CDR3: TGTGCCATCAGTGCCTCTAGCGGGGGCACAGATACGCAGTATTTT. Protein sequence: CAISASSGGTDTQYF.

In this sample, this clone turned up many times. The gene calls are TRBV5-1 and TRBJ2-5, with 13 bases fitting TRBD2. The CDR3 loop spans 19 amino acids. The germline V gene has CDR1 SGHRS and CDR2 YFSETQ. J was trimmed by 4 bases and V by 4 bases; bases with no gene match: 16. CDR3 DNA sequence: TGCGCCAGCAGCGCTATGGGACTAGCGGGACCCCCCGGCAGAGAGACCCAGTACTTC. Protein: CASSAMGLAGPPGRETQYF.

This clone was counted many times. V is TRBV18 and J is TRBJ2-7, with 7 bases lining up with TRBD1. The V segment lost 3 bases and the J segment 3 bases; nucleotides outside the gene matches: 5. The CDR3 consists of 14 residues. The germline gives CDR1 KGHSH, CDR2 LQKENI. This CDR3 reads CASSPGQAYYEQYF. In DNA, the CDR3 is TGTGCCAGCTCACCTGGACAGGCCTACTACGAGCAGTACTTC.

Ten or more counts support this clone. CDR3 sequence reads: CASSATIDPYNSPLHF. CDR3 nucleotides: TGTGCCAGCAGCGCAACCATTGACCCCTATAATTCACCCCTCCACTTT. The V gene is TRBV9, the J gene TRBJ1-6; D is undetermined. The CDR3 length is 16 residues. Trimming took off 3 bases at V and 2 bases at J, with 12 bases between the two ends. The germline gives CDR1 SGDLS, CDR2 YYNGEE.

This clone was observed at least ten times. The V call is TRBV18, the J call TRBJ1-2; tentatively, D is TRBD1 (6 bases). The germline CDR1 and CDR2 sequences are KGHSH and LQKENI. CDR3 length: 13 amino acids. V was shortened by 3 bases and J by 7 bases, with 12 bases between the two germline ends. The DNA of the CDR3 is TGTGCCAGCTCACCGCAGGGGATAGGTGGCTACACCTTC. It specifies CASSPQGIGGYTF.

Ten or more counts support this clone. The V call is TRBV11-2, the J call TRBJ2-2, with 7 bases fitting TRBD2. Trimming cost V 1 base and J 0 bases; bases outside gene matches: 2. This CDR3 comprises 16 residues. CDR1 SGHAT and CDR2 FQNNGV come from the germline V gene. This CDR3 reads CASSLVLATNTGELFF. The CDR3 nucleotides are TGTGCCAGCAGCTTAGTACTAGCGACGAACACCGGGGAGCTGTTTTTT.

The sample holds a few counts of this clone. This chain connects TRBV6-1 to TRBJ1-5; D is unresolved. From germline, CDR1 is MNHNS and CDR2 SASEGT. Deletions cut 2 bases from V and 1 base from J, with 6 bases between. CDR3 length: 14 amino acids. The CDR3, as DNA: TGTGCCAGCAGTGAACACCCGAGCAATCAGCCCCAGCATTTT. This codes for CASSEHPSNQPQHF.

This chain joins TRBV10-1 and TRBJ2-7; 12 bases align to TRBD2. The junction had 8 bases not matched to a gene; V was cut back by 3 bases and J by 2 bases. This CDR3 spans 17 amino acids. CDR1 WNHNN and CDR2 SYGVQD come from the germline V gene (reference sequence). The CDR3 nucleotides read TGCGCCAGCAGTGATGGCCTAGCGGGAGGGCCGCCCTACGAGCAGTACTTC. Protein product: CASSDGLAGGPPYEQYF.

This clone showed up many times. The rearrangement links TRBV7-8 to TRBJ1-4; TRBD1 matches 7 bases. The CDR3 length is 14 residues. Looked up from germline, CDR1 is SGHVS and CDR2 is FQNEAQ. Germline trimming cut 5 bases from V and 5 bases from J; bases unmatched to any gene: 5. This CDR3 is CASSPGTENEKLFF. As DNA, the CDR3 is TGTGCCAGCAGCCCCGGGACAGAGAATGAAAAACTGTTTTTT.

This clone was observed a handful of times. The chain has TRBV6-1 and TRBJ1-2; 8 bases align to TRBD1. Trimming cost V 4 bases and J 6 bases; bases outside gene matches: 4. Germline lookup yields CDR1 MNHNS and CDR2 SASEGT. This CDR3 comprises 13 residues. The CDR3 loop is CASSAGTGDGYTF. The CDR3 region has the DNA TGTGCCAGCAGTGCCGGGACAGGAGATGGCTACACCTTC.

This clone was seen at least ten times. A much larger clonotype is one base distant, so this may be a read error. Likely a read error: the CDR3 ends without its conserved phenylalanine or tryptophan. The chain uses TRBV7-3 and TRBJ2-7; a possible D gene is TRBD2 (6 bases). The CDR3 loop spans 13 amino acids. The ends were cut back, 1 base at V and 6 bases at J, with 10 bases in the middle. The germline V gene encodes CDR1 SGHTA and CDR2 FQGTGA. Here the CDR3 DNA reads TGTGCCAGCAGCTTAAGTGGGACTGGCGAGCAGTACCTC. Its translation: CASSLSGTGEQYL.

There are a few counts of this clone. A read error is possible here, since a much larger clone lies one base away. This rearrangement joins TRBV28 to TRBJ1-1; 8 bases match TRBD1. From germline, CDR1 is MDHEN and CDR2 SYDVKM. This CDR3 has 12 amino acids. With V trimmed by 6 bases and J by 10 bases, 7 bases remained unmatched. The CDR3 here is CASRPPDRGAFF. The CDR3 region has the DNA TGTGCCAGCAGGCCCCCTGACAGGGGAGCTTTCTTT.

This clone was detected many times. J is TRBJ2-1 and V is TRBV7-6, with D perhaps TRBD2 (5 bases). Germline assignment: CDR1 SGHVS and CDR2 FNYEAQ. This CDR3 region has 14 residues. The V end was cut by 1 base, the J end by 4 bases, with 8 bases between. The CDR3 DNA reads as TGTGCCAGCAGCTTAGTTTCGGGGTACAATGAGCAGTTCTTC. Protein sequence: CASSLVSGYNEQFF.